This entry describes one TCR beta chain. Mismatch with germline at one junction end may stem from a read error. These data belong to a study of glioma-infiltrating T cells. Amplification of TCR alpha and beta CDR3 regions from RNA used iRepertoire nested multiplex PCR. Via MiXCR, TCRdb re-called the multiplex PCR reads, giving one row per CDR3 protein. The table records 400,000 or so distinct CDR3 sequences, 41% of them present only once. Looked up from germline, CDR1 is MNHEY and CDR2 is SMNVEV (reference sequence). This CDR3 is built from 16 residues. This TCR derives from a human donor with low-grade glioma or glioblastoma, undergoing nonglioma brain surgery, or in good health (not recorded which). Sequenced material: glioma tissue, nonneoplastic brain tissue, or PBMCs (not recorded which). The genes are TRBV27 and TRBJ1-1; tentative D call: TRBD1 (5 bases). For the CDR3, the DNA is TGTGCCAGCAGTCCGTTTGCGGGACGGAAGAACACTGAAGCTCTCTTT. This translates into CASSPFAGRKNTEALF.